Listed below are T cell receptor beta chains from one sample, sequenced in a study of T cell repertoires in cytomegalovirus infection. TCRdb itself ran the reads through MiXCR, one entry per CDR3 protein. The sample records hundreds of thousands of distinct CDR3 sequences, around 9.5% being singletons. The specimen was PBMCs. The receptors were sampled from a human donor in good health (CMV status not recorded). Some clones in this sample may be carry-over from other donors' samples. The conserved cysteine and the conserved F or W are not part of the CDR3 here. Fields, in order: V gene, J gene, clone size, CDR3 protein. Size is omitted from some rows. Given values are once, few, many or a class for expanded clones.

>TRBV7-9|TRBJ2-2|many
ASSHHGGVDGELF
>TRBV6-2/TRBV6-3|TRBJ1-5|few
ASSLPGGAGQPQH
>TRBV20-1|TRBJ1-1|-
SASPPDGWRDEAF
>TRBV7-9|TRBJ1-4|many
ASSLLVENEKLF
>TRBV6-5|TRBJ1-2|few
ASSYSRDYGYT
>TRBV6-2/TRBV6-3|TRBJ1-2|few
ASGQVGYT
>TRBV7-2|TRBJ2-6|many
ASSPSVAGGPGANVLT
>TRBV28|TRBJ1-1|-
ASSLVTKNTEAC
>TRBV12-3/TRBV12-4|TRBJ2-1|many
ASSSSSYNEQF
>TRBV28|TRBJ1-5|-
ASSPDAGGSNQPQH